These 2 T cell receptor beta chains originate from one sample sequenced in a study of blood T cell repertoires in COVID-19. Profiled with immunoSEQ multiplex PCR; TCRdb holds only in-frame clones, not every one. The sample consists of around 170,000 clones, roughly four fifths of them appearing once. Sequenced input: PBMCs or T cells enriched from blood (not recorded which). These TCRs come from a man aged 50 or older who had recovered from COVID-19.

The chain employs TRBV6-2 or TRBV6-3 and TRBJ2-1; D unresolved. Trimming cost V 4 bases and J 5 bases, with 3 bases left between them. The CDR3 is 11 residues long. Germline V gene data show CDR1 as MNHEY and CDR2 as SVGEGT. This CDR3 reads CASSSNNEQFF. The CDR3 nucleotides read TGTGCCAGCAGTTCCAACAATGAGCAGTTCTTC.

This rearrangement joins TRBV4-3 to TRBJ1-2; tentatively, D is TRBD1 (5 bases). The germline gives CDR1 LGHNA, CDR2 YSLEER. V was clipped by 0 bases and J by 7 bases, with 18 bases between them. The CDR3 length is 16 residues. The CDR3 here is CASSQDLEQNRLGYTF. CDR3 in DNA: TGCGCCAGCAGCCAAGATCTAGAACAGAACAGGCTTGGCTACACCTTC.